The entry below describes one TCR beta chain. The CDR3 is made up of 15 amino acids. Germline CDR1 and CDR2: SGHRS and YFSETQ. Trimming removed 0 bases from V and 2 bases from J, with 8 bases in between. This sample is drawn from a study of cytomegalovirus exposure and HLA in healthy donors. Primers: 60 Vbeta forward and 13 Jbeta reverse. Sequencing used immunoSEQ multiplex PCR; TCRdb keeps in-frame clones, though not all of them. The data hold roughly 180,000 clones, with around 84% observed a single time. This rearrangement joins TRBV5-1 to TRBJ2-2, with D uncertain. Sequencing used PBMCs. The sequence was obtained from a girl aged 2-9 years in good health and CMV-seropositive. CDR3 residues: CASSLGQVNTGELFF. In DNA, the CDR3 is TGCGCCAGCAGCTTGGGGCAGGTTAACACCGGGGAGCTGTTTTTT.